These 27 T cell receptor beta chains were sequenced from one sample in a study of T cell changes during pregnancy in multiple sclerosis. Here immunoSEQ multiplex PCR was the method, and the copy in TCRdb shows in-frame clones only, minus some. Of about 100,000 clones in the sample, more than 90% are singletons; the top ten hold 0.95% to 1.5%. Sequencing used peripheral blood, obtained in the second trimester of pregnancy. These TCRs come from a female donor with multiple sclerosis, enrolled in a pregnancy study.

The gene calls are TRBV5-5 and TRBJ2-7; 11 bases are shared with TRBD1. CDR1 SGHKS and CDR2 YYEKEE come from the germline V gene (reference sequence). Losses at the gene ends were 3 bases for V and 6 bases for J; bases not matched to a gene: 14. The CDR3 is 17 residues long. This CDR3 reads CASSSLEARDRGVEQYF. In DNA, the CDR3 is TGTGCCAGCAGCTCCTTAGAGGCCCGGGACAGGGGGGTCGAGCAGTACTTC.

This chain's CDR3 is CASSQDRSPGLAVERDTQYF. The CDR3 bases are TGCGCCAGCAGCCAAGACCGATCCCCGGGACTAGCGGTAGAACGGGATACGCAGTATTTT. The chain joins TRBV4-1 to TRBJ2-3; 11 nucleotides line up with TRBD2. The CDR3 has 20 residues. Germline values: CDR1 MGHRA, CDR2 YSYEKL. Unmatched junction bases numbered 17, after V lost 0 bases and J lost 6 bases.

This chain connects TRBV19 to TRBJ2-7; 9 bases map to TRBD1. In germline, CDR1 is LNHDA, CDR2 SQIVND (reference sequence). The length of the CDR3 is 13 residues. V lost 7 bases to trimming and J lost 2 bases; unmatched junction nucleotides: 3. CDR3 in DNA: TGTGCCAGTAAGGACAGGGGAACCTACGAGCAGTACTTC. It translates to CASKDRGTYEQYF.

V is TRBV30 and J is TRBJ1-3; D is uncertain. The CDR3 extends over 13 amino acids. CDR1 and CDR2 from the germline V gene are GTSNPN and SVGIG (reference sequence). Trimming pared 1 base from V and 4 bases from J, leaving 8 bases between. The CDR3 sequence is CAWSDGSGNTIYF. The CDR3, as DNA: TGTGCCTGGAGTGACGGGTCCGGAAACACCATATATTTT.

The gene calls are TRBV14 and TRBJ2-2; 10 nucleotides line up with TRBD2. The length of the CDR3 is 16 residues. With 2 bases clipped from V and 7 bases from J, the junction kept 7 bases outside the gene matches. The germline gives CDR1 SGHDN, CDR2 FVKESK. In nucleotides, the CDR3 is TGTGCCAGCAGCCAACCCGGGACTAGCGTCCACGGGGAGCTGTTTTTT. This sequence encodes CASSQPGTSVHGELFF.

CDR3 bases: TGTGCCAGCAGTGGACAGGGGAATATTAACTATGGCTACACCTTC. The encoded protein is CASSGQGNINYGYTF. V and J are TRBV28 and TRBJ1-2; TRBD1 matches 9 bases. The J segment lost 1 base and the V segment lost 5 bases, leaving 5 bases of the junction unmatched. Germline CDR1 and CDR2: MDHEN and SYDVKM. The CDR3 has 15 amino acids.

The chain recombines TRBV28 with TRBJ1-2; D is unresolved. The CDR3 spans 14 residues. CDR1 is MDHEN and CDR2 is SYDVKM in the germline V gene. V lost 2 bases and J 3 bases, leaving 10 bases between the germline ends. This CDR3 is CASSLVDTYYGYTF. In nucleotides, the CDR3 is TGTGCCAGCAGTTTAGTCGACACCTACTATGGCTACACCTTC.

This clone was counted a single time. The J gene is TRBJ2-2, the V gene TRBV19, with a tentative D call TRBD1 (5 bases). The V end was cut by 4 bases, the J end by 1 base, with 7 bases between. Germline V gives CDR1 LNHDA, CDR2 SQIVND (reference sequence). The CDR3 is 14 amino acids. The CDR3 DNA is TGTGCCAGTAGTAACACAGGGAACACCGGGGAGCTGTTTTTT. Translated, it gives CASSNTGNTGELFF.

This chain links TRBV14 with TRBJ2-5, with D tentatively TRBD2 (6 bases). This CDR3 region has 14 residues. Trimming took 1 base from V and 5 from J, leaving 11 bases between them. The germline V gene has CDR1 SGHDN and CDR2 FVKESK. The CDR3 DNA reads TGTGCCAGCAGCCAAGCTGCGGCGGGGGAGACCCAGTACTTC. Residues: CASSQAAAGETQYF. Complete variable domain (other parts from reference TRBV14 and TRBJ2-5): EAGVTQFPSHSVIEKGQTVTLRCDPISGHDNLYWYRRVMGKEIKFLLHFVKESKQDESGMPNNRFLAERTGGTYSTLKVQPAELEDSGVYFCASSQAAAGETQYFGPGTRLLVL.

V is TRBV4-1 and J is TRBJ1-2, with D possibly TRBD1 on 5 matching bases. Germline loops: CDR1 MGHRA, CDR2 YSYEKL. Trimming pared 1 base from V and 2 bases from J, leaving 8 bases between. The CDR3 consists of 14 residues. CDR3 nucleotides: TGCGCCAGCAGCCAAGGACAGCAGAACTATGGCTACACCTTC. Encoded protein: CASSQGQQNYGYTF.

The rearrangement links TRBV19 to TRBJ2-1, with D possibly TRBD1 on 6 matching bases. Germline V gene lookup returns CDR1 LNHDA and CDR2 SQIVND (reference sequence). The CDR3 length is 15 residues. Between the trimmed V and J ends, which lost 3 bases and 0 bases, there was a span of 9 bases. The CDR3 sequence is CASSISRGSYNEQFF. The CDR3 nucleotides read TGTGCCAGTAGTATCAGCAGGGGCTCCTACAATGAGCAGTTCTTC. Full variable domain (remainder filled in from reference TRBV19 and TRBJ2-1): DGGITQSPKYLFRKEGQNVTLSCEQNLNHDAMYWYRQDPGQGLRLIYYSQIVNDFQKGDIAEGYSVSREKKESFPLTVTSAQKNPTAFYLCASSISRGSYNEQFFGPGTRLTVL.

The genes are TRBV9 and TRBJ1-3; D perhaps matches TRBD1 (5 bases). The V and J ends lost 2 bases and 7 bases respectively, with 19 bases between them. The CDR3 is made up of 16 amino acids. Germline assignment: CDR1 SGDLS and CDR2 YYNGEE. CDR3 sequence: CASSVGHGGDGNTIYF. The CDR3 DNA sequence: TGTGCCAGCAGCGTCGGACACGGCGGGGACGGGAACACCATATATTTT.

J is TRBJ2-1 and V is TRBV27; TRBD2 aligns across 14 bases. The germline gives CDR1 MNHEY, CDR2 SMNVEV (reference sequence). This CDR3 has 15 amino acids. Trimming took 4 bases from V and 8 from J; bases not matched to a gene: 4. CDR3 DNA sequence: TGTGCCAGCAGTTCCGGGACTAGCGGGAGAGATGAGCAGTTCTTC. It is translated as CASSSGTSGRDEQFF.

V is TRBV5-1 and J is TRBJ2-6; D is ambiguous. The CDR3 length is 15 residues. The germline V gene has CDR1 SGHRS and CDR2 YFSETQ. V lost 4 bases, J lost 0 bases, and 8 bases lay in between. For the CDR3, the DNA is TGCGCCAGCAGCCCGGTCGTCTCTGGGGCCAACGTCCTGACTTTC. It translates to CASSPVVSGANVLTF.

The chain recombines TRBV30 with TRBJ1-1; no clear D gene. The germline CDR1 and CDR2 sequences are GTSNPN and SVGIG (reference sequence). CDR3 size: 11 residues. Trimming cost V 4 bases and J 11 bases, with 14 bases left between them. CDR3 nucleotide sequence: TGTGCCTGGACTACTACAAACGTGGCTTTCTTT. This sequence encodes CAWTTTNVAFF. Full variable domain (missing parts from reference TRBV30 and TRBJ1-1): SQTIHQWPATLVQPVGSPLSLECTVEGTSNPNLYWYRQAAGRGLQLLFYSVGIGQISSEVPQNLSASRPQDRQFILSSKKLLLSDSGFYLCAWTTTNVAFFGQGTRLTVV.

This rearrangement joins TRBV10-3 to TRBJ2-7; TRBD1 might be the D (6 bases). This CDR3 contains 13 residues. Trimming cost V 7 bases and J 5 bases, with 15 bases left between them. From germline, CDR1 is ENHRY and CDR2 SYGVKD. CDR3 in DNA: TGTGCCATCAAAACAGGGTCAAGACACGAGCAGTACTTC. Its protein is CAIKTGSRHEQYF.

The CDR3 DNA follows: TGTGCCAGCAGTGAAAGAGCTAGCGGGGTGGGAGATACGCAGTATTTT. Its protein product is CASSERASGVGDTQYF. The genes are TRBV2 and TRBJ2-3, with 9 bases lining up with TRBD2. The length of the CDR3 is 16 residues. Per the germline V gene, CDR1 is SNHLY and CDR2 is FYNNEI. The trim removed 2 bases at V and 5 bases at J, leaving 8 bases unmatched.

V and J are TRBV7-2 and TRBJ2-1, with 7 bases matching TRBD1. Trimming removed 1 base from V and 9 bases from J; junction bases left unmatched: 9. CDR3 size: 15 residues. CDR1 and CDR2 (germline): SGHTA, FQGNSA. For the CDR3, the DNA is TGTGCCAGCAGCTTAGGCGCAAGGGGGCAGGGTGAGCAGTTCTTC. Translating it yields CASSLGARGQGEQFF.

This chain links TRBV7-8 with TRBJ2-2; 10 bases map to TRBD1. Germline CDR1 SGHVS, CDR2 FQNEAQ. V lost 4 bases and J lost 5; bases outside the gene matches: 7. This CDR3 spans 16 amino acids. CDR3 nucleotides: TGTGCCAGCAGCTGGACTGGGACAGGGGCGACCGGGGAGCTGTTTTTT. Its translation is CASSWTGTGATGELFF.

The CDR3 region has the DNA TGTGCCAGTACCGGACAGAGAAATGAAAAACTGTTTTTT. It encodes CASTGQRNEKLFF. The J gene is TRBJ1-4, the V gene TRBV19; perhaps TRBD1 as D (6 bases). CDR3 length: 13 residues. V was shortened by 7 bases and J by 5 bases, with 11 bases between the two germline ends. Germline V gives CDR1 LNHDA, CDR2 SQIVND (reference sequence).

The chain has TRBV5-4 and TRBJ1-4; D possibly corresponds to TRBD1 (6 bases). Germline V CDR1 and CDR2: SGHNT, YYREEE (reference sequence). V was shortened by 0 bases and J by 5 bases, with 8 bases between the two germline ends. This CDR3 region has 14 residues. CDR3 loop: CASSLGQDNEKLFF. CDR3 nucleotides: TGTGCCAGCAGCTTGGGACAGGACAATGAAAAACTGTTTTTT.

The rearrangement links TRBV5-6 to TRBJ1-2; no clear D gene. CDR1 SGHDT and CDR2 YYEEEE come from the germline V gene. Trimming took off 2 bases at V and 3 bases at J, with 23 bases between the two ends. The CDR3 extends over 18 amino acids. This CDR3 is CASSFRRLIATGDYGYTF. The DNA of the CDR3 is TGTGCCAGCAGCTTTAGGCGCCTTATAGCCACCGGGGACTATGGCTACACCTTC.

The rearrangement uses TRBV18 and TRBJ2-5, with D perhaps TRBD1 (6 bases). Trimming removed 3 bases at V and 4 bases at J, with 12 bases between. The CDR3 is made up of 14 amino acids. Germline-derived CDR1 and CDR2 are KGHSH and LQKENI. CDR3 sequence: CASSPNRETETQYF. CDR3 bases: TGTGCCAGCTCACCGAACAGGGAGACAGAGACCCAGTACTTC.

This clone was detected once. This chain joins TRBV18 and TRBJ2-1; possible D gene TRBD1, 5 bases. Trimming removed 6 bases from V and 8 bases from J, with 14 bases in between. The CDR3 totals 13 residues. The germline CDR1 and CDR2 sequences are KGHSH and LQKENI. The CDR3 sequence is CASSRVQGYEQFF. The DNA of the CDR3 is TGTGCCAGCTCGCGCGTTCAGGGCTATGAGCAGTTCTTC.

J is TRBJ2-1 and V is TRBV30; 8 bases are shared with TRBD1. Germline trimming cut 1 base from V and 8 bases from J; bases unmatched to any gene: 7. Germline-derived CDR1 and CDR2 are GTSNPN and SVGIG (reference sequence). This CDR3 spans 14 amino acids. CDR3 DNA: TGTGCCTGGAGTGGAAGACAGGGGTACGATGAGCAGTTCTTC. Its translation is CAWSGRQGYDEQFF. Combining the CDR3 with reference TRBV30 and TRBJ2-1 gives the whole variable domain SQTIHQWPATLVQPVGSPLSLECTVEGTSNPNLYWYRQAAGRGLQLLFYSVGIGQISSEVPQNLSASRPQDRQFILSSKKLLLSDSGFYLCAWSGRQGYDEQFFGPGTRLTVL.

The chain uses TRBV4-1 and TRBJ2-7; 10 positions match TRBD2. CDR3 length: 18 amino acids. Trimming at V came to 0 bases and at J to 1 base, leaving 9 bases not matched to a gene. CDR1 is MGHRA, CDR2 YSYEKL, per germline. The CDR3 spells CASSQEMSGLAVSYEQYF. The CDR3 DNA reads as TGCGCCAGCAGCCAAGAGATGTCCGGACTAGCGGTATCCTACGAGCAGTACTTC.

The CDR3 region has the DNA TGTGCCAGCAGCTTGGTTCCATCCACAGATACGCAGTATTTT. Its translation is CASSLVPSTDTQYF. V and J are TRBV5-5 and TRBJ2-3; D call uncertain. Germline V gene sequence: CDR1 SGHKS, CDR2 YYEKEE (reference sequence). The CDR3 extends over 14 amino acids. Between the trimmed V and J ends, which lost 0 bases and 2 bases, there was a span of 7 bases.